This T cell receptor beta chain was obtained from a study of T cell changes during pregnancy in multiple sclerosis. Here immunoSEQ multiplex PCR was the method, and the copy in TCRdb shows in-frame clones only, minus some. The sample contains around 12,000 clones, more than 70% of which appear only once. Germline loops: CDR1 SGHAT, CDR2 FQNNGV. The CDR3 is made up of 17 amino acids. V dropped 2 bases and J dropped 0 bases, with 17 bases sitting between them. This clonotype was sampled from a female donor in good health, enrolled as a control in a pregnancy study. The genes are TRBV11-2 and TRBJ2-7; D perhaps matches TRBD2 (5 bases). The sequences come from CD8+ T cells from peripheral blood mononuclear cells, collected in the second trimester of pregnancy. CDR3 loop: CASSLSHGGPSSYEQYF. CDR3 DNA: TGTGCCAGCAGCTTAAGCCATGGCGGGCCGAGCTCCTACGAGCAGTACTTC.